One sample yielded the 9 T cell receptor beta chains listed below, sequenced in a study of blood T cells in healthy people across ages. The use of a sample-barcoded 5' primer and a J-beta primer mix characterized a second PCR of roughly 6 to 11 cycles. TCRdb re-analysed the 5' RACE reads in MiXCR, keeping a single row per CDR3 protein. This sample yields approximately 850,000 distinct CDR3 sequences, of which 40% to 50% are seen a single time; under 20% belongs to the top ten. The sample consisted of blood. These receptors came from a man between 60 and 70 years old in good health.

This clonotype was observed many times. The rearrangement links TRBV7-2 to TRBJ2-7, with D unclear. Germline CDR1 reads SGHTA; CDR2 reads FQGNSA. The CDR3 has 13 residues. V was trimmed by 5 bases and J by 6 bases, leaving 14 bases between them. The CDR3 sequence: CASSRAREVEQYF. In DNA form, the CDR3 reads TGTGCCAGCAGCCGGGCGAGAGAAGTCGAGCAGTACTTC.

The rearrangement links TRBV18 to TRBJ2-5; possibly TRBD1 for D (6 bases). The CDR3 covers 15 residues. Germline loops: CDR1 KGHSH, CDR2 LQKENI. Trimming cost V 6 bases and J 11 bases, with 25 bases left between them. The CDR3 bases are TGTGCCAGCTCGCCCATAATGACAGGATTCAATGAGCAGTACTTC. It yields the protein CASSPIMTGFNEQYF.

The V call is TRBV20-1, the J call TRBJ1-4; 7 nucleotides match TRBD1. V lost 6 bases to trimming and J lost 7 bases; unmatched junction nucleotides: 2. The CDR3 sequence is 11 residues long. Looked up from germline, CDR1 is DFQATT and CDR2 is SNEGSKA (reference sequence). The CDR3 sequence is CSARTGEKLFF. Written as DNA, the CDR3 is TGCAGTGCCCGGACAGGTGAAAAACTGTTTTTT.

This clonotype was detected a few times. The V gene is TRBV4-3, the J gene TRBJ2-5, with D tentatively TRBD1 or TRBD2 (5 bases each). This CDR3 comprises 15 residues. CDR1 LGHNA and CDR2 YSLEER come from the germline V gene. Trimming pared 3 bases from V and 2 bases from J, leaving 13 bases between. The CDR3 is CASSHRGAGQETQYF. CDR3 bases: TGCGCCAGCAGCCACCGTGGGGCGGGTCAAGAGACCCAGTACTTC.

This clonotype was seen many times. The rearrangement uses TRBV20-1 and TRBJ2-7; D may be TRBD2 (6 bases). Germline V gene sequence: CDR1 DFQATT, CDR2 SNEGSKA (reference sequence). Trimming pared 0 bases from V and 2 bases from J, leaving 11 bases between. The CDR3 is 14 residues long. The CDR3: CSARDVGEAYEQYF. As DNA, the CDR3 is TGCAGTGCTAGAGATGTGGGGGAGGCCTACGAGCAGTACTTC.

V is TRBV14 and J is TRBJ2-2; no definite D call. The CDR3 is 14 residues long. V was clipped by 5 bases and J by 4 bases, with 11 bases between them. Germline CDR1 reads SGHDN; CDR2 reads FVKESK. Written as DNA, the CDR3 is TGTGCCAGCAGCGCCGGTGGGGTCACCGGGGAGCTGTTTTTT. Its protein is CASSAGGVTGELFF.

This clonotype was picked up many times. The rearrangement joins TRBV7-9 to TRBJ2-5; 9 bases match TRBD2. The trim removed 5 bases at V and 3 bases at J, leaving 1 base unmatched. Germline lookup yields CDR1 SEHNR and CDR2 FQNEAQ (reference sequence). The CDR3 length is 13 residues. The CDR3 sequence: CASSRTSEETQYF. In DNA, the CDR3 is TGTGCCAGCAGCAGGACTAGCGAAGAGACCCAGTACTTC. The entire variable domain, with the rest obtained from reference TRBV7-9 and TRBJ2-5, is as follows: DTGVSQNPRHKITKRGQNVTFRCDPISEHNRLYWYRQTLGQGPEFLTYFQNEAQLEKSRLLSDRFSAERPKGSFSTLEIQRTEQGDSAMYLCASSRTSEETQYFGPGTRLLVL.

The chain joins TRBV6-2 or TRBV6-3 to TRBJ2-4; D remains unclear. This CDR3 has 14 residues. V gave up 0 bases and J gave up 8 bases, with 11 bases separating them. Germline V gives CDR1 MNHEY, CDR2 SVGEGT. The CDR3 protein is CASSYSLEPYIQYF. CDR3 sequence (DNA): TGTGCCAGCAGTTACTCCCTCGAACCGTACATTCAGTACTTC.

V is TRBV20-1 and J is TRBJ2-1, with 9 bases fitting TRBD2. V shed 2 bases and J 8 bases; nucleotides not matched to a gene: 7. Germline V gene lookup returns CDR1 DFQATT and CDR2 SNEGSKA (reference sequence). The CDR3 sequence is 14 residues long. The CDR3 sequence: CSARLAGRLDEQFF. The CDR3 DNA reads TGCAGTGCTAGACTAGCGGGGCGTTTGGATGAGCAGTTCTTC.